Presented here are 16 T cell receptor beta chains from one specimen sequenced in a study of blood T cell repertoires in COVID-19. Profiling relied on immunoSEQ multiplex PCR, and the TCRdb table lists in-frame clones only, not all of them. The data contain about 150,000 clones, over 75% of them singletons. Sequencing was performed on peripheral blood. These receptors came from a middle-aged woman with acute or convalescent COVID-19.

The chain recombines TRBV2 with TRBJ1-6; possible D gene TRBD1, 5 bases. Germline lookup yields CDR1 SNHLY and CDR2 FYNNEI. The CDR3 runs 14 residues. V lost 2 bases to trimming and J lost 10 bases, with 12 bases between them. CDR3 sequence reads: CASSEQGIVSPLHF. The CDR3 DNA reads as TGTGCCAGCAGTGAACAGGGAATTGTGTCACCCCTCCACTTT.

J is TRBJ2-7 and V is TRBV3-1 (or the pseudogene TRBV3-2); possibly TRBD2 for D (6 bases). Per the germline V gene, CDR1 is LGHDT and CDR2 is YNNKEL (reference sequence). Trimming took 5 bases from V and 2 from J, leaving 13 bases between them. This CDR3 contains 14 residues. The CDR3 loop reads CASSKAGPAYEQYF. The CDR3 nucleotides are TGTGCCAGCAGCAAGGCGGGACCCGCCTACGAGCAGTACTTC.

This clone has just a few counts. V is TRBV5-1 and J is TRBJ1-6; the D is unclear. V was shortened by 5 bases and J by 10 bases, with 22 bases between the two germline ends. Germline loops: CDR1 SGHRS, CDR2 YFSETQ. The CDR3 is made up of 16 amino acids. The CDR3 spells CASRPPLLKWRSPLHF. The DNA for the CDR3 is TGCGCCAGCAGACCCCCTTTGTTGAAGTGGAGGTCACCCCTCCACTTT. The variable domain in full, completed from reference TRBV5-1 and TRBJ1-6, reads KAGVTQTPRYLIKTRGQQVTLSCSPISGHRSVSWYQQTPGQGLQFLFEYFSETQRNKGNFPGRFSGRQFSNSRSEMNVSTLELGDSALYLCASRPPLLKWRSPLHFGNGTRLTVT.

The chain joins TRBV19 to TRBJ2-3; a weak D match, TRBD1 (5 bases). Germline loops: CDR1 LNHDA, CDR2 SQIVND (reference sequence). V was shortened by 5 bases and J by 4 bases, with 13 bases between the two germline ends. The length of the CDR3 is 14 residues. CDR3 in DNA: TGTGCCAGTAGTTATCTCAGGGTCCCAGATACGCAGTATTTT. Amino acid sequence: CASSYLRVPDTQYF.

This chain joins TRBV7-3 and TRBJ2-3; TRBD1 matches 8 bases. This CDR3 contains 14 residues. J gave up 2 bases and V 4 bases, and 2 bases lay outside the gene matches. CDR1 is SGHTA and CDR2 is FQGTGA in the germline V gene. As DNA, the CDR3 is TGTGCCAGCAGCTCGGACAGGGCCACAGATACGCAGTATTTT. Amino acids: CASSSDRATDTQYF.

This chain joins TRBV6-5 and TRBJ2-3; TRBD1 agrees at 9 bases. The CDR3 has 13 residues. CDR1 MNHEY and CDR2 SVGAGI come from the germline V gene. Trimming took 7 bases from V and 3 from J; bases not matched to a gene: 2. Here the CDR3 reads CASTGQGTDTQYF. Written as DNA, the CDR3 is TGTGCCAGCACCGGACAGGGGACAGATACGCAGTATTTT.

The chain couples TRBV9 to TRBJ2-7; 12 positions agree with TRBD1. This CDR3 has 16 amino acids. J was trimmed by 6 bases and V by 3 bases; bases with no gene match: 10. Germline V gene sequence: CDR1 SGDLS, CDR2 YYNGEE. In DNA, the CDR3 is TGTGCCAGCAGCGGACCCCACGGGACAGGGGGCGTCGAGCAGTACTTC. Translation gives CASSGPHGTGGVEQYF.

The chain has TRBV7-9 and TRBJ2-7; 9 nucleotides line up with TRBD1. The CDR3 runs to 15 residues. The junction had 7 bases not matched to a gene; V was cut back by 1 base and J by 6 bases. Germline CDR1 SEHNR, CDR2 FQNEAQ (reference sequence). CDR3 DNA sequence: TGTGCCAGCAGCTTAGTCGGGACAGGGATGAGCGAGCAGTACTTC. This sequence encodes CASSLVGTGMSEQYF.

V is TRBV12-3 or TRBV12-4 and J is TRBJ1-1, with TRBD1 matching over 8 bases. The junction had 3 bases not matched to a gene; V was cut back by 5 bases and J by 4 bases. CDR3 length: 13 residues. The CDR3 bases are TGTGCCAGCAGTGACAGGGGCCGCACTGAAGCTTTCTTT. This sequence encodes CASSDRGRTEAFF.

This chain links TRBV2 with TRBJ2-1; 9 bases are shared with TRBD2. V gave up 3 bases and J gave up 0 bases; unmatched junction bases: 15. Germline V gives CDR1 SNHLY, CDR2 FYNNEI. CDR3 length: 20 residues. The CDR3 reads CASSDLAGGAVERSYNEQFF. The CDR3 nucleotides are TGTGCCAGCAGTGATTTGGCGGGGGGGGCCGTCGAACGCTCCTACAATGAGCAGTTCTTC.

The chain carries TRBV4-1 and TRBJ2-4; D not certain. CDR3 length: 16 amino acids. Trimming pared 1 base from V and 0 bases from J, leaving 10 bases between. In germline, CDR1 is MGHRA, CDR2 YSYEKL. DNA for the CDR3: TGCGCCAGCAGCCAAGGTCTACCTCTAGCCAAAAACATTCAGTACTTC. It yields the protein CASSQGLPLAKNIQYF.

Notes on this clone: The sample carries other DNA sequences with the same CDR3. V and J are TRBV5-6 and TRBJ1-6, with 7 positions matching TRBD1. Losses at the gene ends were 0 bases for V and 0 bases for J; bases not matched to a gene: 0. The CDR3 sequence is 16 residues long. Germline values: CDR1 SGHDT, CDR2 YYEEEE. Here the CDR3 DNA reads TGTGCCAGCAGCTTGGACAGGGGCTCCTATAATTCACCCCTCCACTTT. Translation: CASSLDRGSYNSPLHF.

This clone was seen a single time. The sample holds other DNA sequences that translate to the same CDR3. J is TRBJ2-7 and V is TRBV19, with 7 bases lining up with TRBD1. The CDR3 is 14 residues long. Losses at the gene ends were 6 bases for V and 0 bases for J; bases not matched to a gene: 5. Germline CDR1 and CDR2: LNHDA and SQIVND (reference sequence). The CDR3 region has the DNA TGTGCCAGTAGCCTCCGGGACAGCTCCTACGAGCAGTACTTC. Amino acid sequence: CASSLRDSSYEQYF.

The V and J genes are TRBV28 and TRBJ1-6, with D hard to call. The ends were cut back, 2 bases at V and 7 bases at J, with 9 bases in the middle. This CDR3 is 14 amino acids long. Germline CDR1 reads MDHEN; CDR2 reads SYDVKM. The CDR3 DNA follows: TGTGCCAGCAGTTTAGTGGCAGTCAATTCACCCCTCCACTTT. Its translation: CASSLVAVNSPLHF.

The V call is TRBV24-1, the J call TRBJ2-1, with 8 bases lining up with TRBD1. Germline values: CDR1 KGHDR, CDR2 SFDVKD. The CDR3 runs to 18 residues. V lost 4 bases to trimming and J lost 2 bases; unmatched junction nucleotides: 12. CDR3 DNA sequence: TGTGCCACCAGTGACGCGAGTGGACAGGGAATTACCTACAATGAGCAGTTCTTC. Translated: CATSDASGQGITYNEQFF.

V gene TRBV6-5 combines with J gene TRBJ2-3; TRBD1 aligns across 10 bases. J gave up 4 bases and V 6 bases, and 4 bases lay outside the gene matches. The germline gives CDR1 MNHEY, CDR2 SVGAGI. The CDR3 has 14 residues. The CDR3 DNA reads as TGTGCCAGCAGCTGGGACAGGGGCCCAGATACGCAGTATTTT. This encodes CASSWDRGPDTQYF.